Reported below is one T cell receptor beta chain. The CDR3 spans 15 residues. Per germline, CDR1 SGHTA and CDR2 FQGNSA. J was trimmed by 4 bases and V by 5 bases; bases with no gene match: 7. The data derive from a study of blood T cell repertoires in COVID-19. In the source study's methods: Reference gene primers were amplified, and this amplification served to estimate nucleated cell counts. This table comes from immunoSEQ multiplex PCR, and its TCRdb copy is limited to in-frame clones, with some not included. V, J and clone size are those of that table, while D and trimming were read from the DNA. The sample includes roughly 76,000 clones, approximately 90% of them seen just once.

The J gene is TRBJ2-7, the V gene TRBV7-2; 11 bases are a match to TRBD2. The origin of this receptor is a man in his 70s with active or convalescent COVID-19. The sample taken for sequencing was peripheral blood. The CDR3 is CASSISGRERYEQYF. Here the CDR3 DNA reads TGTGCCAGCAGCATTAGCGGGAGGGAGAGGTACGAGCAGTACTTC.